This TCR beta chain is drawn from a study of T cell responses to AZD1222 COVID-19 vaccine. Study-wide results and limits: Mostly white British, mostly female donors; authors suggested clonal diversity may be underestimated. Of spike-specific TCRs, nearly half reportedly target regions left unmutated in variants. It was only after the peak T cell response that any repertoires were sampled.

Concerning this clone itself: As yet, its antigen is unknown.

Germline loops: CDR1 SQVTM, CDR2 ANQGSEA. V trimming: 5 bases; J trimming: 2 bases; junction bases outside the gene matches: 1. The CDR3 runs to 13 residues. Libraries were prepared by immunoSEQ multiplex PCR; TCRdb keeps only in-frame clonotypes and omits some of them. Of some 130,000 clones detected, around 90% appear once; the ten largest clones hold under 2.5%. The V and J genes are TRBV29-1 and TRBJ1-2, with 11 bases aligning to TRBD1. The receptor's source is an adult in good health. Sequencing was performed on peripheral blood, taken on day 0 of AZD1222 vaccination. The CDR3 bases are TGCAGCGTTCGGGACAGGGGGAACTATGGCTACACCTTC. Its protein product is CSVRDRGNYGYTF. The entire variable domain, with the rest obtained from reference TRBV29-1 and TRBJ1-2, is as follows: SAVISQKPSRDICQRGTSLTIQCQVDSQVTMMFWYRQQPGQSLTLIATANQGSEATYESGFVIDKFPISRPNLTFSTLTVSNMSPEDSSIYLCSVRDRGNYGYTFGSGTRLTVV.